This is a list of T cell receptor beta chains from one sample in a study of T cell changes during pregnancy in multiple sclerosis. The repertoire was sequenced with immunoSEQ multiplex PCR; TCRdb's copy has only in-frame clones and lacks some. The sample holds fewer than 45,000 clones, 91% seen once. The sample here was CD4+ T cells from peripheral blood mononuclear cells, taken in the second trimester of pregnancy. These receptors came from a female donor in good health, enrolled as a control in a pregnancy study. Each CDR3 is given with its conserved first and last residue. A D gene is named only where the DNA matches it firmly. The size entry is marked missing in some rows and otherwise reads once, few, many or a size class.

V: TRBV10-2
size: -
J: TRBJ2-3
D: TRBD2
DNA: TGCGCCAGCAGGAAACTAGCGGGGGGCCATGCTAGCACAGATACGCAGTATTTT
CDR3: CASRKLAGGHASTDTQYF

V: TRBV4-1
size: -
J: TRBJ1-2
D: -
DNA: TGCGCCAGCAGCCAAGTAGCTAACTATGGCTACACCTTC
CDR3: CASSQVANYGYTF

V: TRBV11-2
size: -
J: TRBJ2-3
D: -
DNA: TGTGCCAGCAGCCGCCGACAAACAGATACGCAGTATTTT
CDR3: CASSRRQTDTQYF

V: TRBV7-2
size: -
J: TRBJ2-1
D: TRBD2
DNA: TGTGCCAGCAGCCGAAGGACTAGCGGGAGCACTGAGCAGTTCTTC
CDR3: CASSRRTSGSTEQFF

V: TRBV19
size: -
J: TRBJ1-5
D: -
DNA: TGTGCCAGTAGTATGGTTCCTGGGGGGATCGGCAATCAGCCCCAGCATTTT
CDR3: CASSMVPGGIGNQPQHF

V: TRBV6-6
size: -
J: TRBJ2-3
D: TRBD1
DNA: TGTGCCAGCAGACTCCGGGACAGGGGGCGAGATACGCAGTATTTT
CDR3: CASRLRDRGRDTQYF

V: TRBV19
size: -
J: TRBJ2-5
D: -
DNA: TGTGCCAGTAGTAATAGTAAAGAGACCCAGTACTTC
CDR3: CASSNSKETQYF

V: TRBV7-2
size: once
J: TRBJ2-7
D: TRBD2
DNA: TGTGCCAGCAGGGGAGTCGGGAGGACTCGGTACGAGCAGTACTTC
CDR3: CASRGVGRTRYEQYF

V: TRBV9
size: -
J: TRBJ2-7
D: TRBD2
DNA: TGTGCCAGCAGCGTAGCGACTAGCGGGACCCACGAGCAGTACTTC
CDR3: CASSVATSGTHEQYF

V: TRBV11-1
size: -
J: TRBJ2-7
D: -
DNA: TGTGCCAGCAGCTTAGCGGCGGGCTACGAGCAGTACTTC
CDR3: CASSLAAGYEQYF

V: TRBV5-1
size: -
J: TRBJ2-1
D: TRBD1
DNA: TGCGCCAGCAGCTTGAGGACAGGGGACAATGAGCAGTTCTTC
CDR3: CASSLRTGDNEQFF

V: TRBV6-5
size: -
J: TRBJ2-5
D: -
DNA: TGTGCCAGCAGTTACTCGCAACTAGGAAGGGAGACCCAGTACTTC
CDR3: CASSYSQLGRETQYF

V: TRBV7-2
size: few
J: TRBJ1-1
D: -
DNA: TGTGCCAGCAGCCTGTTAATCAGAGCTTTCTTT
CDR3: CASSLLIRAFF

V: TRBV12-2
size: -
J: TRBJ2-2
D: -
DNA: TGTGCAAGTCGCTTAGCGCTTGGGAGGGGGGAACCTGAAATGGGGGAGCTGTTTTTT
CDR3: CASRLALGRGEPEMGELFF

V: TRBV7-9
size: -
J: TRBJ2-7
D: -
DNA: TGTGCCAGCAGCTCTAACGAGCAGTACTTC
CDR3: CASSSNEQYF

V: TRBV5-4
size: -
J: TRBJ2-1
D: TRBD2
DNA: TGTGCCAGCAGCACCAGGACTAGCGGGGGCTTCTTC
CDR3: CASSTRTSGGFF

V: TRBV9
size: once
J: TRBJ2-7
D: -
DNA: TGTGCCAGCAGCTCCCGTGGGGGGTATGAGCAGTACTTC
CDR3: CASSSRGGYEQYF

V: TRBV5-4
size: -
J: TRBJ2-7
D: -
DNA: TGTGCCAGCAGCAAGGGGGTCTACGAGCAGTACTTC
CDR3: CASSKGVYEQYF

V: TRBV6-6
size: -
J: TRBJ1-4
D: -
DNA: TGTGCCAGCAGTCGTACAGGGTCTGAAAAACTGTTTTTT
CDR3: CASSRTGSEKLFF

V: TRBV14
size: -
J: TRBJ2-1
D: TRBD2
DNA: TGTGCCAGCAGCCCAACGGGACTAGCGGGAAAAAATGAGCAGTTCTTC
CDR3: CASSPTGLAGKNEQFF

V: TRBV19
size: -
J: TRBJ1-3
D: TRBD1
DNA: TGTGCCAGTAGTGCGGGACAGGGGGCCTCTGGAAACACCATATATTTT
CDR3: CASSAGQGASGNTIYF

V: TRBV11-2
size: -
J: TRBJ2-1
D: -
DNA: TGTGCCAGCAGCTTAGATCCGGGAGTCAGTGAGCAGTTCTTC
CDR3: CASSLDPGVSEQFF

V: TRBV30
size: once
J: TRBJ1-5
D: -
DNA: TGTGCCTGGAGTCCCCATAGCAATCAGCCCCAGCATTTT
CDR3: CAWSPHSNQPQHF

V: TRBV7-8
size: once
J: TRBJ1-1
D: TRBD1
DNA: TGTGCCAGCAGCTTAGCGCAGGGGGTAAAGGCCTTAGGGGTAAACACTGAAGCTTTCTTT
CDR3: CASSLAQGVKALGVNTEAFF

V: TRBV5-4
size: -
J: TRBJ2-3
D: -
DNA: TGTGCCAGCAGCCGCCAAACCTTGCACGGTACAGATACGCAGTATTTT
CDR3: CASSRQTLHGTDTQYF